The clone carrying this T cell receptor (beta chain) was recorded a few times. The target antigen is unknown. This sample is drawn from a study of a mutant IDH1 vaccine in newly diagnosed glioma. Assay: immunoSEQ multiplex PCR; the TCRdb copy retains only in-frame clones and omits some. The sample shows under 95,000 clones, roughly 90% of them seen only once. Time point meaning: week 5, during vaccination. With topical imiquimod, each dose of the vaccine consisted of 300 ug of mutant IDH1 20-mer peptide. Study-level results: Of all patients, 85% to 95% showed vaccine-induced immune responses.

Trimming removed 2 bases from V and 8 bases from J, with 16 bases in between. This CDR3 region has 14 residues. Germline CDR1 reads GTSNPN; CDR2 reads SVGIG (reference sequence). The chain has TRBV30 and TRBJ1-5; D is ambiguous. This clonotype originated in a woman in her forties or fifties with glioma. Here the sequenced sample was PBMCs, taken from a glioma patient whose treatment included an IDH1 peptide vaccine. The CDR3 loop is CAWSRSGEGKPQHF. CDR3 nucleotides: TGTGCCTGGAGTCGGTCTGGGGAGGGCAAGCCCCAGCATTTT.